A selection of T cell receptor beta chains follows, all from one sample in a study of cytomegalovirus exposure and HLA in healthy donors. Sequencing used immunoSEQ multiplex PCR; TCRdb keeps in-frame clones, though not all of them. The table has 150,000 or so clones, over 70% seen once. Sequenced input: PBMCs. The source is a woman between 40 and 50 years old in good health and CMV-seronegative. The CDR3 runs from the conserved cysteine through the conserved F or W. Fields, in order: CDR3 protein, clone size, J gene, V gene. Clone sizes are given selectively: once, few, many, or a class where the clone is expanded.

CASSLGDARGTGNTIYF	-	TRBJ1-3	TRBV11-3
CASSLPLDRGGGYTF	-	TRBJ1-2	TRBV28
CASSSGMLGGGNTEAFF	-	TRBJ1-1	TRBV21-1
CASSRTGGVGELFF	-	TRBJ2-2	TRBV4-2
CASSQDPGVSPLHF	-	TRBJ1-6	TRBV4-3
CASTYGPPTDTQYF	-	TRBJ2-3	TRBV25-1
CASSLGQGRQPQHF	-	TRBJ1-5	TRBV28
CASSQALAGPVLGEQYF	-	TRBJ2-7	TRBV4-3
CASSARLADHNEQFF	-	TRBJ2-1	TRBV9
CASSPGWNQPQHF	-	TRBJ1-5	TRBV6-5
CASSQDWASRQYF	-	TRBJ2-7	TRBV4-3
CASSPHATGGNTDTQYF	once	TRBJ2-3	TRBV2
CASSPGGSSYNEQFF	-	TRBJ2-1	TRBV18
CAISEGQGEETQYF	-	TRBJ2-5	TRBV10-3
CASSQDLASGGTDTQYF	-	TRBJ2-3	TRBV4-3
CASSLVGVRKAFF	-	TRBJ1-1	TRBV7-2
CASSPHTGGQNSPLHF	few	TRBJ1-6	TRBV11-3
CASSLGARQFF	-	TRBJ2-1	TRBV11-2
CASSPPGTRYNEQFF	once	TRBJ2-1	TRBV18
CASSLVGWGQRANTGELFF	-	TRBJ2-2	TRBV5-6
CASSVFSAGGSGGYTF	-	TRBJ1-2	TRBV19
CATSPQGLAGNNEQFF	few	TRBJ2-1	TRBV28
CASSLRQGVSGNTIYF	-	TRBJ1-3	TRBV11-3
CASSMQGRPTDTQYF	once	TRBJ2-3	TRBV6-1
CASSLGGTGVYEQYF	-	TRBJ2-7	TRBV5-1
CASSRQGVGNQPQHF	-	TRBJ1-5	TRBV19
CASRLAGQTQYF	-	TRBJ2-5	TRBV7-8
CASSSGQGQETQYF	once	TRBJ2-5	TRBV7-8
CAWSLNPDRGTEAFF	-	TRBJ1-1	TRBV30
CASSLDPSGGAADTQYF	few	TRBJ2-3	TRBV7-2
CASSPPWGGETQYF	-	TRBJ2-5	TRBV11-2
CASTPGGSLYEQYF	-	-	TRBV6-6
CASSLLVSSVETQYF	few	TRBJ2-5	TRBV14
CASRDSEADTQYF	once	TRBJ2-3	TRBV6-1
CASSNTGTRNSPLHF	few	TRBJ1-6	TRBV11-2
CASSRQGYGYTF	-	TRBJ1-2	TRBV28
CASSLYSGANVLTF	-	TRBJ2-6	TRBV2
CASSVAPSDAYEQYF	once	TRBJ2-7	TRBV9
CSVAYSTGTDTQYF	-	TRBJ2-3	TRBV29-1
CASSVASDSATYEQYF	-	TRBJ2-7	TRBV9